This T cell receptor (beta chain) was obtained from a study of shared clonotypes between healthy human individuals. Germline V gene lookup returns CDR1 SGHTA and CDR2 FQGNSA. With 2 bases removed from V and 9 bases from J, the gap between germline ends came to 13 bases. The CDR3 sequence is 13 residues long. Investigators spread the genomic DNA of each subset evenly over several immunoSEQ plates. The repertoire was sequenced with immunoSEQ multiplex PCR; TCRdb's copy has only in-frame clones and lacks some. The data hold about 1.4 million clones, with roughly 96% observed a single time. This sequence originates from a man younger than 45 in good health. The chain carries TRBV7-2 and TRBJ1-2; D gene uncertain. Sample: naive CD4+ T cells sorted from blood. The subset is: CD45RA+ positively selected. Here the CDR3 reads CASSLPIPLSYTF. CDR3 coding DNA: TGTGCCAGCAGCTTACCAATACCATTAAGCTACACCTTC.